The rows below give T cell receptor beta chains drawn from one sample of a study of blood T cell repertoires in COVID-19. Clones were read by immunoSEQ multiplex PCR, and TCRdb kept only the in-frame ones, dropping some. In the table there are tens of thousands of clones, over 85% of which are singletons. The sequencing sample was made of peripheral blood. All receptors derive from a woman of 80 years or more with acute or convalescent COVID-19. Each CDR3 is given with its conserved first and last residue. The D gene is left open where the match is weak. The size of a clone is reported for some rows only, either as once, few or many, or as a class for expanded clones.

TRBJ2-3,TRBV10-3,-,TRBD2,TGTGCCATCAGTGGCCCTGGACCCGGGACTAGCGGGTTCTCTAGCACAGATACGCAGTATTTT,CAISGPGPGTSGFSSTDTQYF
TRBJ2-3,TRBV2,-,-,TGTGCCAGCAGCTCCTTAGTATGGGATACGCAGTATTTT,CASSSLVWDTQYF
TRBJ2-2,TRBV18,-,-,TGTGCCAGCGTAGCGGTACACACCGGGGAGCTGTTTTTT,CASVAVHTGELFF
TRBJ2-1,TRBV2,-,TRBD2,TGTGCCAGCAGTGAAGGGCTAGCGGGGTCTGAGCAGTTCTTC,CASSEGLAGSEQFF
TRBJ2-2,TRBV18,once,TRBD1,TGTGCCAGCTCACCACGGACAGGAGCGAACACCGGGGAGCTGTTTTTT,CASSPRTGANTGELFF
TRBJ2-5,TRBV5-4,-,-,TGTGCCAGCAGCCTGGACATGGTGGAGACCCAGTACTTC,CASSLDMVETQYF
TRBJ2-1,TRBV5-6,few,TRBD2,TGTGCCAGCAGCTCCAAACTAGCGGGGGAGCTAGAGCAGTTCTTC,CASSSKLAGELEQFF
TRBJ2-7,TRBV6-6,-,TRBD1,TGTGCCAGCAGTTACAGGGGGCTTAATTACGAGCAGTACTTC,CASSYRGLNYEQYF
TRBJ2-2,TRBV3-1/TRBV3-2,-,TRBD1,TGTGCCAGCAGCCGAAGGGGGCAGGGGGCGAGCACCGGGGAGCTGTTTTTT,CASSRRGQGASTGELFF
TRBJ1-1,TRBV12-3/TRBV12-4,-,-,TGTGCCAGCAGTTTTGACTCGAACACTGAAGCTTTCTTT,CASSFDSNTEAFF
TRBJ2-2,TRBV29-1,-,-,TGCAGCGCTCAACTTGGAGGAGCCGGGGAGCTGTTTTTT,CSAQLGGAGELFF
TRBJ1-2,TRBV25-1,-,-,TGTGCCAGCAGTGACGGAGGGACTGGCTACACCTTC,CASSDGGTGYTF
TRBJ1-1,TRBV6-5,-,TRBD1,TGTGCCAGCAGTTCGTATGGGACAGGGCTGAACACTGAAGCTTTCTTT,CASSSYGTGLNTEAFF
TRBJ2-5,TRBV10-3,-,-,TGTGCCATCAGACCGGAGGGGGGGGGAGAGACCCAGTACTTC,CAIRPEGGGETQYF
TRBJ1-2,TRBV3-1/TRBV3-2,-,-,TGTGCCAGCAGCCGATTTGGGGCGACCGCCTATGGCTACACCTTC,CASSRFGATAYGYTF
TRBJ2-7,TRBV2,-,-,TGTGCCAGCAAGAAGGACTCCTCCTACGAGCAGTACTTC,CASKKDSSYEQYF
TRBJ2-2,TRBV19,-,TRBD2,TGTGCCAGTATCAAGCGGGGGGTTGGGGAGCTGTTTTTT,CASIKRGVGELFF
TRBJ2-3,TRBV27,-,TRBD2,TGTGCCAGCAGTTTATCGGTAGCGGGGGTCAGGGGAGATACGCAGTATTTT,CASSLSVAGVRGDTQYF
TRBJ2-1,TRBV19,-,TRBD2,TGTGCCAGTAGTACCCCTCGGACTAGCGGGGGAAATGAGCAGTTCTTC,CASSTPRTSGGNEQFF
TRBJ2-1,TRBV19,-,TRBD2,TGTGCCAGTAGTCCGGGAGGCTTTTCCTACAATGAGCAGTTCTTC,CASSPGGFSYNEQFF
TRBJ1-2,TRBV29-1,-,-,TGCAGCGCCCTGGACAGCTACTATGGCTACACCTTC,CSALDSYYGYTF
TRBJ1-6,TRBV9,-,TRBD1,TGTGCCAGCAGCGCCGGACAGGGGGATTCACCCCTCCACTTT,CASSAGQGDSPLHF
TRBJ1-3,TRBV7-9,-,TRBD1,TGTGCCAGCAGCCCCACAGGGGGAGGAAACACCATATATTTT,CASSPTGGGNTIYF
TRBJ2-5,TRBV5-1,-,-,TGCGCCAGCAGCTTGGCACCGGCTAGCTATACCCAAGAGACCCAGTACTTC,CASSLAPASYTQETQYF
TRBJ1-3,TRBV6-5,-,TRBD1,TGTGCCAGCAGTTCCCGGACAGGGCCGGGAAACACCATATATTTT,CASSSRTGPGNTIYF